Below are 13 T cell receptor beta chains sequenced from a single sample in a study of blood T cell repertoires in COVID-19. Assay used: immunoSEQ multiplex PCR; TCRdb lists only in-frame clones, some missing. The data hold some 240,000 clones, with 75% to 85% observed a single time. Specimen: peripheral blood. The receptors were gathered from a woman aged 40-49 years who had recovered from COVID-19.

The chain is built from TRBV7-2 and TRBJ2-4; 10 bases are shared with TRBD2. The CDR3 consists of 16 residues. Germline CDR1 is SGHTA and CDR2 is FQGNSA. V dropped 4 bases and J dropped 9; count of bases not matched to a gene: 12. CDR3 region: CASSSKEERGGPIQYF. The CDR3 region has the DNA TGTGCCAGCAGCTCGAAAGAGGAGCGGGGGGGCCCCATTCAGTACTTC.

The chain has TRBV4-3 and TRBJ1-2, with D unresolved. V gave up 1 base and J gave up 8 bases, with 11 bases separating them. Germline V gene lookup returns CDR1 LGHNA and CDR2 YSLEER. This CDR3 has 13 amino acids. CDR3: CASSQGLARGYTF. The CDR3 bases are TGCGCCAGCAGCCAAGGTCTCGCCAGGGGCTACACCTTC.

The CDR3 DNA follows: TGTGCCAGCTCACCATCCTGGGCAGAAGGCTACACCTTC. This sequence encodes CASSPSWAEGYTF. The genes are TRBV18 and TRBJ1-2; D unresolved. The V gene lost 2 bases and the J gene lost 8 bases, with 12 bases spanning the gap. The CDR3 contains 13 residues. Germline V CDR1 and CDR2: KGHSH, LQKENI.

The genes are TRBV19 and TRBJ1-2; 9 bases fit TRBD1. J gave up 4 bases and V 6 bases, and 12 bases lay outside the gene matches. This CDR3 contains 16 residues. Germline lookup yields CDR1 LNHDA and CDR2 SQIVND (reference sequence). Here the CDR3 reads CASSPTPGQGGYGYTF. The CDR3 nucleotides read TGTGCCAGTAGCCCCACACCGGGACAGGGTGGCTATGGCTACACCTTC.

A remark on this clone: Other DNA sequences in the same sample also yield this CDR3. The chain combines TRBV6-5 with TRBJ1-1, with D hard to call. The CDR3 contains 14 residues. V lost 5 bases and J lost 1, with 11 bases in between. Germline V lookup: CDR1 MNHEY, CDR2 SVGAGI. Written as DNA, the CDR3 is TGTGCCAGCAGTCTAGAAGGTGGGAACACTGAAGCTTTCTTT. Residues: CASSLEGGNTEAFF.

V and J are TRBV7-8 and TRBJ2-7; maybe TRBD1 (6 bases). V lost 5 bases to trimming and J lost 2 bases, with 10 bases between them. Germline V gene lookup returns CDR1 SGHVS and CDR2 FQNEAQ. This CDR3 is built from 13 residues. CDR3 sequence: CASSRRTAYEQYF. The CDR3, as DNA: TGTGCCAGCAGCCGCAGGACAGCCTACGAGCAGTACTTC.

This clone was counted once. The rearrangement links TRBV19 to TRBJ1-2; D might be TRBD1 (6 bases). Germline lookup yields CDR1 LNHDA and CDR2 SQIVND (reference sequence). V dropped 3 bases and J dropped 4 bases, with 9 bases sitting between them. CDR3 size: 13 residues. This CDR3 is CASSIGRGYGYTF. CDR3 nucleotide sequence: TGTGCCAGTAGTATCGGCAGGGGCTATGGCTACACCTTC.

The rearrangement joins TRBV27 to TRBJ2-7, with TRBD1 matching over 9 bases. Germline V gene sequence: CDR1 MNHEY, CDR2 SMNVEV (reference sequence). The trim removed 6 bases at V and 6 bases at J, leaving 6 bases unmatched. The CDR3 is 13 amino acids. The CDR3: CASSPRQGGEQYF. The CDR3 nucleotides are TGTGCCAGCAGCCCCAGACAGGGGGGCGAGCAGTACTTC.

This chain links TRBV5-6 with TRBJ2-3; tentatively, D is TRBD1 (6 bases). The CDR3 loop spans 14 amino acids. Germline CDR1 is SGHDT and CDR2 is YYEEEE. The ends were cut back, 3 bases at V and 3 bases at J, with 11 bases in the middle. CDR3 residues: CASSSGRGTDTQYF. As DNA, the CDR3 is TGTGCCAGCAGCTCCGGCAGGGGAACAGATACGCAGTATTTT.

The chain joins TRBV13 to TRBJ2-7; 12 bases agree with TRBD2. Germline CDR1 reads PRHDT; CDR2 reads FYEKMQ (reference sequence). V lost 5 bases and J lost 0; bases outside the gene matches: 8. The CDR3 extends over 17 amino acids. The CDR3 protein is CASSRGLAGYNSYEQYF. The CDR3, as DNA: TGTGCCAGCAGCCGAGGACTAGCGGGGTACAACTCCTACGAGCAGTACTTC.

The V and J genes are TRBV2 and TRBJ1-6; D is unresolved. V was cut by 7 bases and J by 0 bases, with 13 bases left in between. Per germline, CDR1 SNHLY and CDR2 FYNNEI. This CDR3 comprises 16 residues. The DNA for the CDR3 is TGTGCCAGCAACAGCCGTTCGAGCTCCTATAATTCACCCCTCCACTTT. It translates to CASNSRSSSYNSPLHF.

This clone turned up a few times. The CDR3 spells CASCPRGNFLTDTQYF. The DNA of the CDR3 is TGCGCCAGCTGTCCGCGCGGGAACTTTCTCACAGATACGCAGTATTTT. The chain couples TRBV5-1 to TRBJ2-3, with D perhaps matching TRBD2 (6 bases). The CDR3 totals 16 residues. Deletions cut 7 bases from V and 2 bases from J, with 20 bases between. Germline V CDR1 and CDR2: SGHRS, YFSETQ.

This rearrangement joins TRBV6-5 to TRBJ1-1; D unclear. V was trimmed by 7 bases and J by 5 bases, leaving 14 bases between them. Germline V gene sequence: CDR1 MNHEY, CDR2 SVGAGI. The CDR3 runs 13 residues. The CDR3 protein is CASTTVPETEAFF. The CDR3 DNA is TGTGCCAGCACTACGGTCCCCGAGACTGAAGCTTTCTTT.